This TCR beta chain is from a study of T cell responses to AZD1222 COVID-19 vaccine. Study summary: Pooled in the analysis were second doses at about 4 or about 12 weeks. Study-level findings and limits: At baseline, seropositivity was found in only 5 to 7 AZD1222 recipients.

This clone was seen only a few times. The antigen is unknown. The ends lost 0 bases at V and 6 bases at J; junction bases unmatched: 5. This CDR3 comprises 16 residues. Germline V gene lookup returns CDR1 SNHLY and CDR2 FYNNEI. The method was immunoSEQ multiplex PCR; TCRdb's version includes in-frame clones alone and lacks a portion of them. Altogether roughly 91,000 clones are present, more than 90% being singletons, with the ten largest covering less than 3.5%. This TCR was recovered from an adult in good health. The specimen was peripheral blood, collected on day 0 of AZD1222 vaccination. The chain employs TRBV2 and TRBJ1-1, with 12 bases lining up with TRBD1. CDR3 nucleotides: TGTGCCAGCAGTGAAGCGGGGACAGGGGGCTCTGCTGAAGCTTTCTTT. This gives the protein CASSEAGTGGSAEAFF.